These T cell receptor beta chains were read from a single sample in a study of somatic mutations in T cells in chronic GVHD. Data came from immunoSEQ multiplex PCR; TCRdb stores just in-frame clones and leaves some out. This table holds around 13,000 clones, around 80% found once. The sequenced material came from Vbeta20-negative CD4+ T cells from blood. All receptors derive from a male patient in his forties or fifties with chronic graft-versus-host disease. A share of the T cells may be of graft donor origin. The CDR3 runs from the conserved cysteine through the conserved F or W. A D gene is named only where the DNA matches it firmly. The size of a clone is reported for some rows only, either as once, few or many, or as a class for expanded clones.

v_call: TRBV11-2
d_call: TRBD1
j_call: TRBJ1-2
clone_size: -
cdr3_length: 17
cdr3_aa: CASSHSGDRGLVAGYTF
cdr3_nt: TGTGCCAGCAGCCACAGTGGGGACAGGGGGTTGGTGGCCGGCTACACCTTC

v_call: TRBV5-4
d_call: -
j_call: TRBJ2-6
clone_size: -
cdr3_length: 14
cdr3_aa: CASSLLFRANVLTF
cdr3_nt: TGTGCCAGCAGCTTGCTTTTTCGGGCCAACGTCCTGACTTTC

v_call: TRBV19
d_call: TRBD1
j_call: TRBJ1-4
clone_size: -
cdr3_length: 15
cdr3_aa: CASSPPGTGVEKLFF
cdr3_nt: TGTGCCAGTAGTCCCCCCGGGACAGGGGTTGAAAAACTGTTTTTT

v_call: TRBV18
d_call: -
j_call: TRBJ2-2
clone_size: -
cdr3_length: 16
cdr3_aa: CASSPPVVRDTGELFF
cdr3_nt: TGTGCCAGCTCACCACCGGTGGTGAGGGACACCGGGGAGCTGTTTTTT

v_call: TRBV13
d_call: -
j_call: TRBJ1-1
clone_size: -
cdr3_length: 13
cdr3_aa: CASSLRTNRGAFF
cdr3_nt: TGTGCCAGCAGCCTACGGACTAACCGGGGAGCTTTCTTT

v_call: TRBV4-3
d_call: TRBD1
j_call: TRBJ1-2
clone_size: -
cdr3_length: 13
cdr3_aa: CASSPGQGARYTF
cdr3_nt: TGCGCCAGCAGCCCAGGACAGGGGGCTCGCTACACCTTC

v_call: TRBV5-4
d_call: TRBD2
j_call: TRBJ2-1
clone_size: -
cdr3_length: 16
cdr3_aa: CASSLGIAGGYNEQFF
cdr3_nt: TGTGCCAGCAGCCTGGGCATAGCGGGAGGGTACAATGAGCAGTTCTTC

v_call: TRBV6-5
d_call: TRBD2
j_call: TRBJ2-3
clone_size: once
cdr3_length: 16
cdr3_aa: CASSSGLVASTDTQYF
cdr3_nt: TGTGCCAGCAGTTCCGGACTAGTCGCGAGCACAGATACGCAGTATTTT

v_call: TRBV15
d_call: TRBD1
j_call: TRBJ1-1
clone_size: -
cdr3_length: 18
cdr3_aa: CATSRVLTGDVMNTEAFF
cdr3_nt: TGTGCCACCAGCAGAGTATTGACAGGGGACGTTATGAACACTGAAGCTTTCTTT

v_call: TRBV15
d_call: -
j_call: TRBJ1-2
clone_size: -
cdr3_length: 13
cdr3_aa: CATSREEGIGYTF
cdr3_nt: TGTGCCACCAGCAGAGAAGAGGGAATTGGCTACACCTTC

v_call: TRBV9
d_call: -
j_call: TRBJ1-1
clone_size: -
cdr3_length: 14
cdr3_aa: CASSVSGMNTEAFF
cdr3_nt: TGTGCCAGCAGCGTCTCAGGCATGAACACTGAAGCTTTCTTT

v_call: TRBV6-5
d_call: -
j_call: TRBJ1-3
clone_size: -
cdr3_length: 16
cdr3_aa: CASSYAGVSSGNTIYF
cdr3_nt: TGTGCCAGCAGTTATGCAGGGGTCAGCTCTGGAAACACCATATATTTT

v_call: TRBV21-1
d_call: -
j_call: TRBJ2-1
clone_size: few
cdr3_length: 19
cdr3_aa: CASSRNWPGGLWSYNEQFF
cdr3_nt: TGTGCCAGCAGCCGTAATTGGCCAGGGGGTTTGTGGTCCTACAATGAGCAGTTCTTC

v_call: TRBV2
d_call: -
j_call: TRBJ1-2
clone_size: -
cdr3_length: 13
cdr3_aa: CASSDRGYYGYTF
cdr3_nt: TGTGCCAGCAGTGATCGCGGGTACTATGGCTACACCTTC

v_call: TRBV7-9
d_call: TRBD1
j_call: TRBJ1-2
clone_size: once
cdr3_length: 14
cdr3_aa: CASSLRDRADLYTF
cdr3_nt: TGTGCCAGCAGTCTACGGGACAGGGCTGATCTCTACACCTTC

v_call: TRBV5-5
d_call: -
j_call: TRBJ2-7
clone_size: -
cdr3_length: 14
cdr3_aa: CASSSGTPRAEQYF
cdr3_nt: TGTGCCAGCAGCTCAGGGACTCCACGAGCCGAGCAGTACTTC

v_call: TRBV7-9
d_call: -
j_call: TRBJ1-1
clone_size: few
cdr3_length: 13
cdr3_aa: CASSLARWSEAFF
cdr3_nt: TGTGCCAGCAGCCTAGCGAGGTGGTCTGAAGCTTTCTTT

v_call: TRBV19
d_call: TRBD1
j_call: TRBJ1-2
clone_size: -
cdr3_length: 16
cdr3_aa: CASSTAGGGLVGGYTF
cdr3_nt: TGTGCCAGTAGTACCGCAGGGGGAGGTCTCGTTGGTGGCTACACCTTC

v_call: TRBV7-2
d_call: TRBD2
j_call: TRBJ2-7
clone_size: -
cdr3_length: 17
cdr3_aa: CASSLRRGSGSNYEQYF
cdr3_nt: TGTGCCAGCAGCTTACGGAGGGGTAGCGGGAGTAACTACGAGCAGTACTTC

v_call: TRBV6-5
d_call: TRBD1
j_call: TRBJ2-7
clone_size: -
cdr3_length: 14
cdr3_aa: CASTLGTGPYEQYF
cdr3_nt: TGTGCCAGCACCCTTGGGACAGGACCCTACGAGCAGTACTTC

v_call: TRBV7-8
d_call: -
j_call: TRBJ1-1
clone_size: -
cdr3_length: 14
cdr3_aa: CVSSRTHKNTEAFF
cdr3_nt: TGTGTCAGCAGCCGGACACACAAGAACACTGAAGCTTTCTTT

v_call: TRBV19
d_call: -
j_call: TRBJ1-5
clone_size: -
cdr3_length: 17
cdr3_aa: CASSIPRRRVSNQPQHF
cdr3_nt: TGTGCCAGTAGTATCCCAAGGAGGAGAGTGAGCAATCAGCCCCAGCATTTT